The 10 T cell receptor beta chains below all came from one sample that was sequenced in a study of OX40 agonist ivuxolimab in advanced cancers. Only in-frame clones appear in the TCRdb table, and some are missing; sequencing was by immunoSEQ multiplex PCR. The sample shows about 78,000 clones, roughly nine tenths of them seen only once. The source material was CD4+ or CD8+ T cells sorted from blood, sampled in a trial of the OX40 agonist ivuxolimab. The receptors shown here come from an adult with an advanced solid tumor such as melanoma, head and neck, liver or kidney cancer.

J is TRBJ1-1 and V is TRBV15; 7 positions match TRBD1. This CDR3 is built from 14 residues. The V segment lost 0 bases and the J segment 5 bases; nucleotides outside the gene matches: 3. Per the germline V gene, CDR1 is LNHNV and CDR2 is YYDKDF (reference sequence). This CDR3 reads CATSRDQGGTEAFF. Written as DNA, the CDR3 is TGTGCCACCAGCAGAGATCAGGGGGGTACTGAAGCTTTCTTT.

This sequence joins TRBV10-3 and TRBJ1-5, with 7 bases fitting TRBD1. V shed 6 bases and J 6 bases; nucleotides not matched to a gene: 5. The CDR3 loop spans 13 amino acids. CDR1 and CDR2 from the germline V gene are ENHRY and SYGVKD. CDR3 region: CAIREGAGQPQHF. In DNA, the CDR3 is TGTGCCATCAGAGAGGGGGCAGGTCAGCCCCAGCATTTT.

The J gene is TRBJ2-3, the V gene TRBV7-6, with a possible D match to TRBD1 (5 bases). The CDR3 loop spans 12 amino acids. V lost 5 bases and J 5 bases, leaving 8 bases between the germline ends. Looked up from germline, CDR1 is SGHVS and CDR2 is FNYEAQ. CDR3 nucleotide sequence: TGTGCCAGCAGCCAGGACATAGATACGCAGTATTTT. It is translated as CASSQDIDTQYF.

V and J are TRBV30 and TRBJ2-5, with 10 bases that match TRBD2. Germline V gives CDR1 GTSNPN, CDR2 SVGIG (reference sequence). The V segment lost 3 bases and the J segment 0 bases; nucleotides outside the gene matches: 1. CDR3 length: 14 amino acids. CDR3: CAWRAGGDQETQYF. CDR3 sequence (DNA): TGTGCCTGGAGAGCGGGGGGGGACCAAGAGACCCAGTACTTC.

The rearrangement links TRBV4-1 to TRBJ1-2, with D unclear. The germline V and J ends were trimmed by 0 bases and 2 bases, with 16 bases remaining between them. The CDR3 is 17 amino acids. CDR1 is MGHRA, CDR2 YSYEKL, per germline. CDR3: CASSQDWFGRRNYGYTF. In nucleotides, the CDR3 is TGCGCCAGCAGCCAAGATTGGTTCGGCAGGAGAAACTATGGCTACACCTTC.

The rearrangement uses TRBV5-1 and TRBJ2-7; a weak D match, TRBD1 (6 bases). CDR1 and CDR2 from the germline V gene are SGHRS and YFSETQ. Trimming took 0 bases from V and 0 from J, leaving 10 bases between them. This CDR3 is built from 15 residues. This chain's CDR3 is CASSLAGDNSYEQYF. In nucleotides, the CDR3 is TGCGCCAGCAGCTTGGCCGGGGACAACTCCTACGAGCAGTACTTC.

This rearrangement joins TRBV30 to TRBJ1-3; no clear D gene. The CDR3 spans 13 residues. In germline, CDR1 is GTSNPN, CDR2 SVGIG (reference sequence). The V end was cut by 5 bases, the J end by 0 bases, with 8 bases between. CDR3 bases: TGTGCCTGGCAGTCCTTCTCTGGAAACACCATATATTTT. Its protein is CAWQSFSGNTIYF.

This clone was counted once. The sample carries other DNA sequences with the same CDR3. The chain joins TRBV28 to TRBJ1-5; the D is unclear. Trimming pared 2 bases from V and 4 bases from J, leaving 0 bases between. This CDR3 region has 11 residues. CDR1 and CDR2 (germline): MDHEN, SYDVKM. The CDR3 DNA sequence: TGTGCCAGCAGTTTAAATCAGCCCCAGCATTTT. Translation: CASSLNQPQHF.

With respect to this clone: One junction end disagrees with the germline gene, perhaps due to a read error. Other DNA sequences in this specimen translate into the identical CDR3. V usage is TRBV28 and J usage is TRBJ1-5, with unresolved D. The CDR3 loop spans 15 amino acids. CDR1 and CDR2 from the germline V gene are MDHEN and SYDVKM. CDR3 amino acids: CASTDTSLGNQPQHF. The CDR3 DNA sequence: TGTGCCAGCACCGACACCTCCTTGGGCAATCAGCCTCAGCATTTT.

The chain carries TRBV2 and TRBJ2-7; the D is unclear. The CDR3 has 13 residues. Germline V gene sequence: CDR1 SNHLY, CDR2 FYNNEI. The V and J ends lost 1 base and 3 bases respectively, with 7 bases between them. This CDR3 is CASSEDNYYEQYF. The CDR3 DNA reads as TGTGCCAGCAGTGAAGACAATTACTACGAGCAGTACTTC. Complete variable domain (other parts from reference TRBV2 and TRBJ2-7): EPEVTQTPSHQVTQMGQEVILRCVPISNHLYFYWYRQILGQKVEFLVSFYNNEISEKSEIFDDQFSVERPDGSNFTLKIRSTKLEDSAMYFCASSEDNYYEQYFGPGTRLTVT.